The text below deals with one T cell receptor (beta chain). This record comes from a study of blood T cell repertoires in COVID-19. The V end lost 4 bases, the J end lost 7 bases, and 20 bases lay between the germline ends. The CDR3 spans 17 residues. CDR1 and CDR2 (germline): LNHDA, SQIVND (reference sequence). The assay was immunoSEQ multiplex PCR, and TCRdb's table has in-frame clones only and misses some. The repertoire includes under 120,000 clones, 80% to 90% of them detected once, and about 34% sits in the top ten. The TCR originated in a woman older than 75 with acute or convalescent COVID-19. Sequenced input: peripheral blood. The rearrangement uses TRBV19 and TRBJ1-6, with D possibly being TRBD1 (6 bases). CDR3 DNA sequence: TGTGCCAGTAGTACCACAGGGTCCCTTGCGTTCAATTCACCCCTCCACTTT. Amino acid sequence: CASSTTGSLAFNSPLHF.